A selection of T cell receptor beta chains follows, all from one sample in a study of blood T cells in healthy people across ages. TCRdb recomputed calls from the 5' RACE reads with MiXCR, one row per CDR3 protein. The profile shows more than 1.4 million distinct CDR3 sequences, around 42% of them singletons. Sequencing was done on a sample of blood. The source is a young woman in good health. Both conserved end residues are part of each CDR3. The D gene is left open where the match is weak. Not all rows give a size; the values are once, few, many and, for expanded clones, a class.

>-|-|TRBV11-2|TRBJ2-7
CASSSYGSPTAYAYEQYF
TGTGCCAGCAGCAGTTACGGGAGCCCTACCGCTTACGCCTACGAGCAGTACTTC
>-|TRBD2|TRBV11-2|TRBJ2-1
CASSFQLALDYNEQFF
TGTGCCAGCAGCTTTCAACTAGCGTTAGACTACAATGAGCAGTTCTTC
>once|TRBD2|TRBV7-8|TRBJ2-5
CASSYSGGSGKQYF
TGTGCCAGCAGCTACAGCGGCGGGAGTGGCAAGCAGTACTTC
>once|TRBD1|TRBV6-6|TRBJ1-2
CASSSPDRLNNYGCTF
TGTGCCAGCAGTTCCCCGGACAGGCTAAATAACTATGGCTGCACCTTC
>-|-|TRBV18|TRBJ2-3
CASSPLLGAVSTDTQYF
TGTGCCAGCTCACCACTCCTGGGGGCGGTTTCGACAGATACGCAGTATTTT
>few|-|TRBV5-6|TRBJ1-1
CASSGTGRGNTEAFF
TGTGCCAGCAGCGGAACAGGGAGAGGAAACACTGAAGCTTTCTTT
>-|-|TRBV6-1|TRBJ1-5
CASSEAVFNQPQHF
TGTGCCAGCAGTGAAGCGGTCTTTAATCAGCCCCAGCATTTT
>-|TRBD2|TRBV29-1|TRBJ2-7
CSVDSGAYEQYF
TGCAGCGTTGATAGCGGGGCCTACGAGCAGTACTTC
>few|-|TRBV7-9|TRBJ1-2
CASSQEMGYGYTF
TGTGCCAGCAGCCAGGAAATGGGCTATGGCTACACCTTC
>once|-|TRBV7-9|TRBJ1-2
CASSSRATNYGYTF
TGTGCCAGCAGCTCAAGGGCGACTAACTATGGCTACACCTTC
>-|-|TRBV6-5|TRBJ2-1
CASSYSGGTDNEQFF
TGTGCCAGCAGTTACTCGGGGGGCACCGACAATGAGCAGTTCTTC
>few|-|TRBV7-2|TRBJ2-1
CASSSQSDSYNEQFF
TGTGCCAGCAGCTCACAATCCGATTCTTACAATGAGCAGTTCTTC
>-|TRBD1|TRBV20-1|TRBJ2-3
CSALRDRGPDTQYF
TGCAGTGCTCTGCGGGACAGGGGGCCAGATACGCAGTATTTT
>once|TRBD2|TRBV6-1|TRBJ2-1
CASRGLAGRSSYNEQFF
TGTGCCAGCAGGGGACTAGCGGGGCGAAGCTCCTACAATGAGCAGTTCTTC
>few|-|TRBV5-1|TRBJ2-3
CASSLGLAQRRGDTQYF
TGCGCCAGCAGCTTGGGACTTGCACAACGCCGTGGAGATACGCAGTATTTT
>-|TRBD2|TRBV12-3/TRBV12-4|TRBJ2-1
CASRSTGTSGSSEQFF
TGTGCCAGCAGATCAACCGGGACTAGCGGGAGTAGTGAGCAGTTCTTC
>-|-|TRBV20-1|TRBJ2-1
CSARDPDHGEQFF
TGCAGTGCTAGAGATCCGGACCACGGCGAGCAGTTCTTC
>-|-|TRBV20-1|TRBJ2-1
CSAGQGSNEQFF
TGCAGTGCCGGGCAGGGGAGCAATGAGCAGTTCTTC
>few|-|TRBV5-1|TRBJ2-1
CASSLVVSSGNEQFF
TGCGCCAGCAGCTTGGTTGTTAGTAGCGGCAATGAGCAGTTCTTC